This T cell receptor (beta chain) is drawn from a study of T cells in Graves' hyperthyroidism and ophthalmopathy. Exclusion followed for patients with uncontrolled infection, other autoimmune disease, pregnancy or lactation. The germline CDR1 and CDR2 sequences are DFQATT and SNEGSKA (reference sequence). V was clipped by 2 bases and J by 6 bases; unmatched bases: 4. This CDR3 has 13 residues. The study's findings and limits: Blood samples included most of the expanded thyroid clonotypes exceeding 0.001.

For this clonotype: Its antigen is currently unknown.

Regions amplified from RNA transcripts were the TCR beta CDR3 regions. Carried out on the TCR CDR3, a first-round RT-PCR used the HTBI primer set. A single record per CDR3 protein comes from TCRdb applying MiXCR to the multiplex PCR reads. The sample has about 520,000 distinct CDR3 sequences, less than 25% seen once; the top ten hold approximately 25%. The source material was blood. The chain combines TRBV20-1 with TRBJ2-7; 10 bases are a match to TRBD2. The clonotype was recovered from a man aged 18 to 29 with Graves' hyperthyroidism. The CDR3 nucleotides read TGCAGTGCTAGACTAGCGGGAGATGGCGAGCAGTACTTC. Protein: CSARLAGDGEQYF.